These 4 T cell receptor beta chains originate from one sample sequenced in a study of shared clonotypes between healthy human individuals. The protocol was immunoSEQ multiplex PCR, while the TCRdb copy is restricted to in-frame clones and leaves out a portion. The sample records approximately 640,000 clones, 90% being singletons. Sequencing was performed on memory CD8+ T cells from PBMCs. The sample's subset: CD45RO+ cells pooled with CCR7-negative TemRA cells. These receptors were collected from a man aged 18 to 35 in good health. Some clones in this sample may be carry-over from other donors' samples.

This rearrangement joins TRBV15 to TRBJ2-7, with TRBD1 matching 10 bases. Trimming at V came to 0 bases and at J to 6 bases, leaving 5 bases not matched to a gene. CDR1 and CDR2 (germline): LNHNV, YYDKDF (reference sequence). The CDR3 totals 15 residues. The CDR3 protein is CATSREGQGKVEQYF. In DNA form, the CDR3 reads TGTGCCACCAGCAGAGAGGGACAGGGGAAGGTCGAGCAGTACTTC.

This clone was seen just once. The identical CDR3 is also encoded by other nucleotide sequences in the sample. V is TRBV28 and J is TRBJ2-7, with no clear D. Germline V gene sequence: CDR1 MDHEN, CDR2 SYDVKM. V was clipped by 3 bases and J by 5 bases, with 5 bases between them. The CDR3 is 11 amino acids. CDR3: CASSFRDEQYF. The CDR3 bases are TGTGCCAGCAGTTTTCGGGACGAGCAGTACTTC.

The rearrangement uses TRBV28 and TRBJ1-5, with a possible D match to TRBD1 (6 bases). V was trimmed by 6 bases and J by 4 bases, leaving 16 bases between them. This CDR3 is built from 15 residues. Germline CDR1 is MDHEN and CDR2 is SYDVKM. This CDR3 reads CASRGLSRGNQPQHF. The CDR3 region has the DNA TGTGCCAGCAGAGGCCTAAGCAGGGGAAATCAGCCCCAGCATTTT.

This rearrangement joins TRBV7-8 to TRBJ2-7; 7 nucleotides agree with TRBD1. Per germline, CDR1 SGHVS and CDR2 FQNEAQ. This CDR3 region has 15 residues. Trimming took 5 bases from V and 0 from J; bases not matched to a gene: 7. For the CDR3, the DNA is TGTGCCAGCAGCGGTCGACAGGGTTTCTCCTACGAGCAGTACTTC. Protein product: CASSGRQGFSYEQYF.